This T cell receptor (beta chain) is from a study of cytomegalovirus exposure and HLA in healthy donors. Broader study findings: For most TCR beta V segments, an earlier analysis put the productive rate at about 87% or about 30% of the time. Association of a missense DCLRE1C variant with TCR beta V- and J-gene trimming was reported in a later analysis.

PCR used 60 Vbeta primers and 13 Jbeta primers. Authors' processing steps: Approximately 72 million unique TCR beta chains, some 9.9 million of them shared, were counted by a later analysis. Clones were read by immunoSEQ multiplex PCR, and TCRdb kept only the in-frame ones, dropping some. The DNA was the basis for D and trimming; V, J and clone size are from that table. The data contain 100,000 to 120,000 clones, 83% of them singletons. This clone was seen a few times. Its antigen is unidentified. Sample: PBMCs. The source is a young man in good health and CMV-seronegative.

CDR3 sequence: CASRSGTNYGYTF. In nucleotides, the CDR3 is TGTGCCAGCAGGTCAGGGACAAACTATGGCTACACCTTC. The chain links TRBV28 to TRBJ1-2; the D gene is possibly TRBD1 (6 bases). CDR3 size: 13 residues. The germline V gene has CDR1 MDHEN and CDR2 SYDVKM. The V end lost 6 bases, the J end lost 2 bases, and 10 bases lay between the germline ends.